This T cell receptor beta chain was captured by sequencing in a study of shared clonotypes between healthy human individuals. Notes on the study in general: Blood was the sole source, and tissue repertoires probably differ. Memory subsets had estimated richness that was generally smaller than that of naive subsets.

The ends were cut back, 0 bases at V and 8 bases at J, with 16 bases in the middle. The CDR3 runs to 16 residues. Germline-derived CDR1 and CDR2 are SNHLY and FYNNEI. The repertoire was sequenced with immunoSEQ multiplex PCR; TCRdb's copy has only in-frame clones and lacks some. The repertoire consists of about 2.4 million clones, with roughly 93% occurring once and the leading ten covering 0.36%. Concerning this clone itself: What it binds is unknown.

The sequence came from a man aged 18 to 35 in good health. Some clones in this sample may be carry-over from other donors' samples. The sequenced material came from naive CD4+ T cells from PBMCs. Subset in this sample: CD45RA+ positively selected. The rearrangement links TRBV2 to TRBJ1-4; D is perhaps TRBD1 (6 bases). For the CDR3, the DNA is TGTGCCAGCAGTGAAGCCCCAGGGGCGTCCGGAGAAAAACTGTTTTTT. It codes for CASSEAPGASGEKLFF.